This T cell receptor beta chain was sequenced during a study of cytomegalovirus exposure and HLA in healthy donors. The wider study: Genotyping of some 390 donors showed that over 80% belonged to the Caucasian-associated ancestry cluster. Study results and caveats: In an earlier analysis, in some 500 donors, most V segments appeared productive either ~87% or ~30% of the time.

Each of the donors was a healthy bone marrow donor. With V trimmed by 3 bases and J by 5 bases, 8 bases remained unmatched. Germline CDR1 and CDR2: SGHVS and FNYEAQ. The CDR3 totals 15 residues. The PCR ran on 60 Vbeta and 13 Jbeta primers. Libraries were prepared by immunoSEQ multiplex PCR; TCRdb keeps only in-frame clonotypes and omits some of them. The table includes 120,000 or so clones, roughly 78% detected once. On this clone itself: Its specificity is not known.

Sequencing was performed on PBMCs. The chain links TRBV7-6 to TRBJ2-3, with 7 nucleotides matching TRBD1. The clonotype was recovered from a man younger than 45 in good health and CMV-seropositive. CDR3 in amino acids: CASSFREGGLDTQYF. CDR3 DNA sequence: TGTGCCAGCAGCTTCAGGGAAGGGGGCTTAGATACGCAGTATTTT. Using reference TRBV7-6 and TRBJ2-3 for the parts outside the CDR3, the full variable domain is GAGVSQSPRYKVTKRGQDVALRCDPISGHVSLYWYRQALGQGPEFLTYFNYEAQQDKSGLPNDRFSAERPEGSISTLTIQRTEQRDSAMYRCASSFREGGLDTQYFGPGTRLTVL.